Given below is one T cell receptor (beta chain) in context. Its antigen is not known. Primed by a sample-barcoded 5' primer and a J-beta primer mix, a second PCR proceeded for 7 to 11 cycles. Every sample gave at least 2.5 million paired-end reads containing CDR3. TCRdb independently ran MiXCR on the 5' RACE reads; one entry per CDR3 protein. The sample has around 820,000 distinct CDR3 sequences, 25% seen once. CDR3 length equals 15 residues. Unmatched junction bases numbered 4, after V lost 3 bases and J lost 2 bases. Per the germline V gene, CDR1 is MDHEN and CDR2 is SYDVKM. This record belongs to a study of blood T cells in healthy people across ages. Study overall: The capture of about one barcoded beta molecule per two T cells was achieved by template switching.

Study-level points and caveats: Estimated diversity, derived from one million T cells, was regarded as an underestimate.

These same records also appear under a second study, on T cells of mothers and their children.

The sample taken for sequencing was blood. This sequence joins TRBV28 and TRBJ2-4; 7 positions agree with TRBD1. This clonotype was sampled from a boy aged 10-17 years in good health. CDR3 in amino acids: CASSFRGQTKNIQYF. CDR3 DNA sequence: TGTGCCAGCAGTTTTCGGGGACAGACCAAAAACATTCAGTACTTC.